This T cell receptor (beta chain) was documented in a study of vaccination and CD4 T cells after COVID-19. Across the whole study: Post-COVID samples had a sampling time that fell a median around 100 days after diagnosis (range 35 to 161). A median of around 73 days (range 14 to 241) separated dose two from the taking of post-vaccine samples.

Researchers used the Oncomine TCR Beta short-read assay to sequence DNA from cultured CD4+ T cells. MiXCR was run by TCRdb on the PCR reads, yielding one entry per CDR3 protein. Of approximately 22,000 distinct CDR3 sequences listed, 55% to 70% were seen once; the top ten hold more than 10%. Regarding the study as a whole: 304 of 307 vaccine-specific clones from convalescent patients were spike mono-reactive.

V was cut by 4 bases and J by 0 bases, with 10 bases left in between. The CDR3 length is 15 residues. The germline CDR1 and CDR2 sequences are MNHNS and SASEGT. Only a few counts were recorded for this clonotype. Its antigen remains unknown. Treatment reported: approximately nine-day PBMC culture with coronavirus spike peptide pools or control peptides (ViraFEST assay). The sample here was CD4+ T cells from blood, cultured in vitro, taken after SARS-CoV-2 vaccination. This TCR was recovered from a human donor who received a COVID-19 vaccine. This chain links TRBV6-1 with TRBJ1-5; tentatively, D is TRBD1 (5 bases). CDR3 coding DNA: TGTGCCAGCAGTGGGACAAGGTATAGCAATCAGCCCCAGCATTTT. Encoded protein: CASSGTRYSNQPQHF.